A single sample gave rise to the 22 T cell receptor beta chains below, sequenced in a study of blood T cell repertoires in COVID-19. This table comes from immunoSEQ multiplex PCR, and its TCRdb copy is limited to in-frame clones, with some not included. In the table there are 200,000 to 250,000 clones, 82% of which are singletons. Sequenced input: peripheral blood. These receptors were collected from a woman aged 65 to 85 with acute or convalescent COVID-19.

J is TRBJ1-1 and V is TRBV9, with D perhaps matching TRBD1 (5 bases). Germline CDR1 SGDLS, CDR2 YYNGEE. Trimming left V 1 base short and J 4 bases short, with 11 bases between. There are 14 residues in the CDR3. The CDR3 bases are TGTGCCAGCAGCGTAATACCGGGGGGCACTGAAGCTTTCTTT. This encodes CASSVIPGGTEAFF.

The rearrangement joins TRBV7-2 to TRBJ1-5; D possibly corresponds to TRBD1 (5 bases). Trimming pared 5 bases from V and 1 base from J, leaving 12 bases between. Per germline, CDR1 SGHTA and CDR2 FQGNSA. This CDR3 comprises 15 residues. CDR3 coding DNA: TGTGCCAGCAGCGAGTCAGGGCTCAGCAATCAGCCCCAGCATTTT. Translation: CASSESGLSNQPQHF.

The CDR3 sequence is CASSRQGMNTEAFF. The DNA of the CDR3 is TGTGCCAGCAGCCGACAGGGGATGAACACTGAAGCTTTCTTT. The rearrangement joins TRBV3-1 (or the pseudogene TRBV3-2) to TRBJ1-1; 8 bases agree with TRBD1. This CDR3 has 14 amino acids. CDR1 is LGHDT and CDR2 is YNNKEL in the germline V gene (reference sequence). V trimming: 4 bases; J trimming: 0 bases; junction bases outside the gene matches: 1.

The V call is TRBV5-4, the J call TRBJ2-3, with 9 bases that match TRBD2. From germline, CDR1 is SGHNT and CDR2 YYREEE (reference sequence). V shed 2 bases, J shed 1 base, and the junction held 2 bases outside the gene matches. The CDR3 consists of 15 residues. DNA of the CDR3: TGTGCCAGCAGCTTTGTAGCGGGGGGCACAGATACGCAGTATTTT. Protein: CASSFVAGGTDTQYF.

The CDR3 spells CASSYSGGTRQPQHF. CDR3 coding DNA: TGTGCCAGCAGTTACTCGGGGGGGACCCGTCAGCCCCAGCATTTT. This chain joins TRBV6-6 and TRBJ1-5; tentatively, D is TRBD1 (5 bases). Trimming removed 0 bases at V and 6 bases at J, with 12 bases between. This CDR3 contains 15 residues. In germline, CDR1 is MNHNY, CDR2 SVGAGI (reference sequence).

The rearrangement uses TRBV11-3 and TRBJ2-1; 9 nucleotides line up with TRBD2. Germline V lookup: CDR1 SGHNT, CDR2 YENEEA. The length of the CDR3 is 16 residues. V was pared by 5 bases and J by 6 bases, with 11 bases of the junction left unmatched. CDR3 nucleotide sequence: TGTGCCAGCAGCGCTAATAGCGGGGGCCCGGGCAATGAGCAGTTCTTC. Translation: CASSANSGGPGNEQFF.

A remark on this clone: The same CDR3 also results from other DNA sequences found in this sample. The chain employs TRBV27 and TRBJ1-5; TRBD1 agrees at 7 bases. V gave up 5 bases and J gave up 1 base; unmatched junction bases: 5. The CDR3 has 15 amino acids. Germline-derived CDR1 and CDR2 are MNHEY and SMNVEV (reference sequence). CDR3 nucleotides: TGTGCCAGCAGTAGAGACAGGGTAAGCAATCAGCCCCAGCATTTT. This encodes CASSRDRVSNQPQHF.

V is TRBV19 and J is TRBJ1-2, with D perhaps matching TRBD1 (5 bases). The CDR3 is 15 amino acids. Germline values: CDR1 LNHDA, CDR2 SQIVND (reference sequence). V shed 7 bases and J shed 4 bases, with 19 bases lying between them. The CDR3 is CASTLGALGSYGYTF. The DNA of the CDR3 is TGTGCCAGTACCCTTGGGGCGCTCGGTAGCTATGGCTACACCTTC.

The chain uses TRBV3-1 (or the pseudogene TRBV3-2) and TRBJ1-4; 7 nucleotides align to TRBD1. This CDR3 is built from 15 residues. With V trimmed by 2 bases and J by 5 bases, 5 bases remained unmatched. The germline V gene encodes CDR1 LGHDT and CDR2 YNNKEL (reference sequence). The CDR3 sequence: CASSQSGQLNEKLFF. The CDR3 bases are TGTGCCAGCAGCCAATCGGGACAGCTGAATGAAAAACTGTTTTTT.

The rearrangement joins TRBV6-2 or TRBV6-3 to TRBJ2-7; no reliable D call. V was trimmed by 2 bases and J by 0 bases, leaving 20 bases between them. Germline CDR1 is MNHEY and CDR2 is SVGEGT. The CDR3 extends over 18 amino acids. The CDR3 DNA sequence: TGTGCCAGCAGTTACAACGCCCGCCCAGCGCAGAGCTCCTACGAGCAGTACTTC. It specifies CASSYNARPAQSSYEQYF.

The chain employs TRBV24-1 and TRBJ1-3, with D uncertain. The ends were cut back, 3 bases at V and 3 bases at J, with 11 bases in the middle. CDR1 is KGHDR, CDR2 SFDVKD, per germline. CDR3 length equals 15 residues. This CDR3 reads CATSDPRDGGNTIYF. In DNA, the CDR3 is TGTGCCACCAGTGATCCGAGGGATGGTGGAAACACCATATATTTT.

The rearrangement joins TRBV2 to TRBJ2-7; TRBD1 is a possible D gene (6 bases). Germline V gene lookup returns CDR1 SNHLY and CDR2 FYNNEI. This CDR3 has 17 residues. Trimming removed 4 bases at V and 0 bases at J, with 19 bases between. This CDR3 is CASSARRTDISSYEQYF. The CDR3 coding sequence is TGTGCCAGCAGTGCCAGACGGACAGATATCAGCTCCTACGAGCAGTACTTC.

This chain uses TRBV4-3 with TRBJ1-1; the D is unclear. The CDR3 loop spans 15 amino acids. The ends were cut back, 0 bases at V and 1 base at J, with 9 bases in the middle. Germline CDR1 and CDR2: LGHNA and YSLEER. The CDR3 here is CASSQDHGGNTEAFF. DNA of the CDR3: TGCGCCAGCAGCCAAGATCACGGAGGGAACACTGAAGCTTTCTTT.

V usage is TRBV10-3 and J usage is TRBJ2-5; D gene unclear. CDR3 length equals 13 residues. Trimming cost V 6 bases and J 2 bases, with 10 bases left between them. CDR1 ENHRY and CDR2 SYGVKD come from the germline V gene. This CDR3 is CAIRFPGQETQYF. CDR3 DNA sequence: TGTGCCATCAGGTTCCCAGGACAAGAGACCCAGTACTTC.

This clone was counted a few times. The chain carries TRBV5-6 and TRBJ1-2; 8 bases are a match to TRBD1. The germline CDR1 and CDR2 sequences are SGHDT and YYEEEE. V gave up 2 bases and J gave up 6 bases; unmatched junction bases: 12. CDR3 size: 16 residues. The CDR3 loop reads CASSLRTGIIGDGYTF. The CDR3 nucleotides read TGTGCCAGCAGCTTAAGGACAGGGATAATCGGAGATGGCTACACCTTC. The whole variable domain, filled in from reference TRBV5-6 and TRBJ1-2, reads DAGVTQSPTHLIKTRGQQVTLRCSPKSGHDTVSWYQQALGQGPQFIFQYYEEEERQRGNFPDRFSGHQFPNYSSELNVNALLLGDSALYLCASSLRTGIIGDGYTFGSGTRLTVV.

The chain carries TRBV6-6 and TRBJ1-2; D is perhaps TRBD1 (6 bases). Germline assignment: CDR1 MNHNY and CDR2 SVGAGI (reference sequence). With 7 bases removed from V and 2 bases from J, the gap between germline ends came to 11 bases. The CDR3 sequence is 13 residues long. The CDR3 loop is CASTSGQNYGYTF. CDR3 DNA sequence: TGTGCCAGCACGAGCGGACAGAACTATGGCTACACCTTC.

The chain links TRBV27 to TRBJ2-2; D possibly corresponds to TRBD2 (5 bases). V gave up 9 bases and J gave up 7 bases, with 15 bases separating them. The CDR3 sequence is 13 residues long. Germline V gene data show CDR1 as MNHEY and CDR2 as SMNVEV (reference sequence). The CDR3 coding sequence is TGTGCCAGTCGCCGGGGTAATGACGGGGAGCTGTTTTTT. This translates into CASRRGNDGELFF.

Details on this clone: This sample also contains other DNA sequences that code for the same CDR3. The CDR3 protein is CASSPQETQYF. CDR3 nucleotide sequence: TGTGCCAGCAGCCCTCAAGAGACCCAGTACTTC. The V call is TRBV11-2, the J call TRBJ2-5; D remains ambiguous. Germline V gene sequence: CDR1 SGHAT, CDR2 FQNNGV. V lost 5 bases and J lost 2, with 3 bases in between. CDR3 size: 11 residues.

The chain couples TRBV29-1 to TRBJ1-4, with D perhaps matching TRBD1 (5 bases). The CDR3 is made up of 12 amino acids. Germline V gene sequence: CDR1 SQVTM, CDR2 ANQGSEA. V lost 6 bases to trimming and J lost 3 bases, with 8 bases between them. The CDR3 is CSVRGANEKLFF. The DNA for the CDR3 is TGCAGCGTCCGGGGGGCTAATGAAAAACTGTTTTTT.

This clone was recorded only once. The V gene is TRBV19, the J gene TRBJ1-1; 7 nucleotides agree with TRBD1. Germline assignment: CDR1 LNHDA and CDR2 SQIVND (reference sequence). The CDR3 length is 16 residues. V shed 5 bases, J shed 5 bases, and the junction held 14 bases outside the gene matches. CDR3 sequence reads: CASSLAGGTGGTEAFF. In DNA form, the CDR3 reads TGTGCCAGTAGTCTGGCAGGGGGTACGGGAGGGACTGAAGCTTTCTTT.

The V gene is TRBV6-1, the J gene TRBJ1-2, with D unclear. V lost 2 bases, J lost 8 bases, and 12 bases lay in between. The CDR3 loop spans 13 amino acids. Germline values: CDR1 MNHNS, CDR2 SASEGT. Here the CDR3 DNA reads TGTGCCAGCAGTGAAAACCCAACTAAAGGCTACACCTTC. This gives the protein CASSENPTKGYTF.

This clone was observed once. The genes are TRBV28 and TRBJ2-7, with 14 bases fitting TRBD2. Germline loops: CDR1 MDHEN, CDR2 SYDVKM. The CDR3 is 14 residues long. Trimming removed 6 bases from V and 5 bases from J; junction bases left unmatched: 3. CDR3 sequence (DNA): TGTGCCAGCAGAGGACTAGCGGGGGGCCACGAGCAGTACTTC. Residues: CASRGLAGGHEQYF.